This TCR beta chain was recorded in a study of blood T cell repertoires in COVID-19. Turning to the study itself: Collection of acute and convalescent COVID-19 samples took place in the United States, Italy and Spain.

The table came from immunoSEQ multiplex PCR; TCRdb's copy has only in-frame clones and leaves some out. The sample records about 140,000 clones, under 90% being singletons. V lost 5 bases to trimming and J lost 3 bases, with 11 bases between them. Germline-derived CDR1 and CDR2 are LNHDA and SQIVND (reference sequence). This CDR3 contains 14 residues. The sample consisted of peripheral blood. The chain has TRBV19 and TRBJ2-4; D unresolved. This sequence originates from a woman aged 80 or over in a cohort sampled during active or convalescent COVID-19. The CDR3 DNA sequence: TGTGCCAGTAGTCCTCCTGGCGGCAAAAACATTCAGTACTTC. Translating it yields CASSPPGGKNIQYF.